This paragraph covers one T cell receptor (beta chain) sequence. Antigen: not known. This sample stems from a study of human T cells and chemical hapten exposure. The overall study: Patients, chiefly female, had alopecia areata, totalis or universalis. Study-level findings and limits: Controls had significantly fewer large CDR3 similarity clusters than were formed by expanded TCRs. High-frequency TCRs, those above 1 in 1000, stayed the same after DPC sensitization.

Germline V lookup: CDR1 MNHNY, CDR2 SVGAGI (reference sequence). The CDR3 contains 13 residues. V lost 9 bases, J lost 2 bases, and 13 bases lay in between. The time point is: patch test 3, about 24 weeks after DPC sensitization. Treatment here: therapeutic diphenylcyclopropenone sensitization with weekly scalp DPC. From the RACE reads, TCRdb called clonotypes with MiXCR, one entry per CDR3 protein. The repertoire has about 90,000 distinct CDR3 sequences, approximately 11% of them found once; the top ten carry more than 1%. This clonotype originated in a young woman with alopecia areata. Some clones in this sample may be carry-over from other donors' samples. The material sequenced was whole blood, taken in connection with sensitization to the hapten diphenylcyclopropenone (DPC). V gene TRBV6-6 combines with J gene TRBJ1-2, with D possibly matching TRBD1 (5 bases). This chain's CDR3 is CASSRGGNYGYTF. CDR3 DNA sequence: TGTGCCAGTTCCCGGGGGGGGAACTATGGCTACACCTTC.